This is a list of T cell receptor beta chains from one sample in a study of T cell responses to AZD1222 COVID-19 vaccine. Some clones are missing from TCRdb's copy, which holds only in-frame ones; the method was immunoSEQ multiplex PCR. The top ten clones hold 5% of a sample with about 120,000 clones, roughly 91% of them seen once. The sample consisted of peripheral blood, taken 28 days after the second AZD1222 dose. Receptors originate from an adult who received the AZD1222 COVID-19 vaccine. Each CDR3 is given with its conserved first and last residue. The D gene is left open where the match is weak. Not every row has a clone size; where given, it reads once, few, many or a size class.

j_call d_call v_call clone_size cdr3_nt cdr3_aa
TRBJ1-2 NA TRBV12-3/TRBV12-4 NA TGTGCCAGCAAGCTAACAGGGTTTTATGGCTACACCTTC CASKLTGFYGYTF
TRBJ2-3 NA TRBV10-2 NA TGCGCCAGCAGTGACGGACTATTCGGGCCCACAGATACGCAGTATTTT CASSDGLFGPTDTQYF
TRBJ2-7 NA TRBV7-2 NA TGTGCCAGCAGCTTAGGGCTAGCGAGGGAGCAGTACTTC CASSLGLAREQYF
TRBJ1-2 TRBD1 TRBV7-9 NA TGTGCCAGCAGCCAATCCGGGACAGGGTCTTATGGCTACACCTTC CASSQSGTGSYGYTF
TRBJ1-1 NA TRBV3-1/TRBV3-2 NA TGTGCCAGCAGCCAAGATCCTGTGGGGATGAACACTGAAGCTTTCTTT CASSQDPVGMNTEAFF
TRBJ1-6 NA TRBV5-8 NA TGTGCCAGCAGCTTGGCCAGGGGAAGTTCACCCCTCCACTTT CASSLARGSSPLHF
TRBJ1-2 TRBD1 TRBV6-5 NA TGTGCCAGCACACCCGAAGGGGGCCGGGGCTACACCTTC CASTPEGGRGYTF
TRBJ1-5 TRBD1 TRBV6-5 NA TGTGCCAGCAGTTACTTGGGACAGAATCCCCAGCATTTT CASSYLGQNPQHF
TRBJ1-1 NA TRBV5-1 NA TGCGCCAGCAGCTTGGAGGGCCTGGCAGCTTTCTTT CASSLEGLAAFF
TRBJ1-1 TRBD1 TRBV5-1 NA TGCGCCAGCAGCTTAGGGACAGGGGGGAAGAACACTGAAGCTTTCTTT CASSLGTGGKNTEAFF
TRBJ2-5 NA TRBV6-2/TRBV6-3 NA TGTGCCAGCAGTTACGGGGGGGCGACGTACTTC CASSYGGATYF
TRBJ2-7 NA TRBV14 once TGTGCCAGCAGCCATGGCGGGTCCAAGCCCTACGAGCAGTACTTC CASSHGGSKPYEQYF
TRBJ2-3 NA TRBV5-1 NA TGCGCCACCTCCGGACCTAGCAAGGATACGCAGTATTTT CATSGPSKDTQYF
TRBJ2-3 TRBD1 TRBV24-1 NA TGTGCCACCAGTGACCCTGGGACAGGGGGAACAGATACGCAGTATTTT CATSDPGTGGTDTQYF
TRBJ1-2 TRBD1 TRBV11-2 NA TGTGCCAGCAGCTTGCACCGGGACAGGGTTGGCGGCTACACCTTC CASSLHRDRVGGYTF
TRBJ1-5 NA TRBV12-5 NA TGTGCTAGTGGTTGGGGGGCGGGGAATCAGCCCCAGCATTTT CASGWGAGNQPQHF
TRBJ2-1 NA TRBV2 NA TGTGCCAGCAGTCGTCCTAGCAGCATCCACAATGAGCAGTTCTTC CASSRPSSIHNEQFF
TRBJ1-2 TRBD1 TRBV7-8 NA TGTGCCAGCAGCTTAGCGCTAATTAGGACAGGGGGTGGCTACACCTTC CASSLALIRTGGGYTF
TRBJ2-7 NA TRBV25-1 NA TGTGCCAGCAGTGGCCGAGGTTTCGGCAGATCCTACGAGCAGTACTTC CASSGRGFGRSYEQYF
TRBJ2-6 NA TRBV28 NA TGTGCCAGCAGTTCCTCGGTGGGGGGCGCGATCGGGGCCAACGTCCTGACTTTC CASSSSVGGAIGANVLTF
TRBJ1-3 NA TRBV19 NA TGTGCCAGTAGTATAGGGACACTTATCTCTGGAAACACCATATATTTT CASSIGTLISGNTIYF
TRBJ2-2 NA TRBV6-1 NA TGTGCCAGCAGTGAACTTAGCTGGTCCGACACCGGGGAGCTGTTTTTT CASSELSWSDTGELFF
TRBJ2-1 NA TRBV6-4 once TGTGCCAGCAGTGACTCGATTGGGACCTCCAATGAGCAGTTCTTC CASSDSIGTSNEQFF
TRBJ1-1 NA TRBV14 NA TGTGCCAGCAGCCTTCTCGGACAGTTGAACACTGAAGCTTTCTTT CASSLLGQLNTEAFF
TRBJ1-1 TRBD1 TRBV18 NA TGTGCCAGCTCACCCCAGGGGGAGAATGAAGCTTTCTTT CASSPQGENEAFF
TRBJ2-7 NA TRBV9 NA TGTGCCAGCAGCCCCGGGGTAGCGGCCAACGAGCAGTACTTC CASSPGVAANEQYF
TRBJ1-1 TRBD1 TRBV27 NA TGTGCCAGCAGTTTGTACAGGGGCGCGGACACTGAAGCTTTCTTT CASSLYRGADTEAFF
TRBJ2-1 NA TRBV9 NA TGTGCCAGCGGCCTCTCCTACAATGAGCAGTTCTTC CASGLSYNEQFF
TRBJ2-1 NA TRBV10-1 NA TGCGCCAGCAGTGAGTCAGGGGGGGCCTACAATGAGCAGTTCTTC CASSESGGAYNEQFF